This TCR beta chain is drawn from a study of blood T cell repertoires in COVID-19 (TCRdb year 2020). Describing the broader study: Samples from collaborators originated in the United States, Italy and Spain and spanned both the acute and convalescent phases of COVID-19. Sample metadata almost always included a de-identified subject ID, COVID-19 status, age in years and sex. The samples were drawn from the first 160 participants of the ongoing ImmuneRACE study and from some 1,300 subjects provided by 6 global collaborators. A freely available public database, intended as a resource for researchers studying the immune response to SARS-CoV-2, is where the repertoires were released. Deeply sampled blood TCRbeta repertoires from subjects exposed to, actively infected with, or recovered from COVID-19 were included in the dataset. Where HLA class I and class II types were available, the types were taken from metadata supplied by the sample provider, not from assay-based typing. The material from the prospective study consisted of cDNA or gDNA derived from T cells, B-cell-depleted T cells, or PBMCs.

Whole blood was collected in K2EDTA tubes by collaborating institutions according to the institutions' own protocols. Collaborator samples were shipped for TCRbeta analysis as frozen whole blood, isolated PBMCs, or DNA extracted from either sample type. Beyond this particular receptor, the publication reports: Clinical and demographic metadata were provided uncurated, with the amount varying by source and participant.

The immunoSEQ Assay, a bias-controlled multiplex PCR, was used to amplify TCRbeta CDR3 regions from genomic DNA. Under the source paper's analysis protocol: Nucleated cell counts per sample were estimated from amplification of reference gene primers within the assay. To quantify the absolute abundance of each unique TCRbeta CDR3 rearrangement, sequence reads were collapsed and filtered. For each sample, productive Simpson clonality was calculated as the square root of Simpson's diversity index over productive rearrangements. TCRdb carries this immuneACCESS record with in-frame sequences only. Its versions omit some clonotypes, under half of them owing to an unresolved V gene in the studies checked, with the rest unexplained. V and J calls and clone size come straight from that table; D and trimming were deduced from the DNA. The sample yields about 520,000 clones; 80% to 90% were counted once. About 3.2% of the sample is held by the ten biggest clonotypes.

Concerning this clone itself: Its antigen target is currently unknown. Within one base of it there is no much larger clone, and no base qualities were kept.

V sheds 1 base and J sheds 0 bases, leaving 10 bases between their ends. CDR1 is given as SGHVS and CDR2 as FQNEAQ, both from the germline V gene. The CDR3 measures 15 amino acids from cysteine to phenylalanine. The sequence is cut down to CDR3 DNA, 45 bases in frame from base 1. This clonotype originated in a human donor in a cohort sampled during active COVID-19. This sequence uses TRBV7-8 and TRBJ2-7, with an unclear D gene assignment. The source material was peripheral blood. The CDR3 is CASSLEPVHSYEQYF. The DNA sequence is as follows: TGTGCCAGCAGCTTAGAGCCGGTCCACTCCTACGAGCAGTACTTC.